This paragraph reports one TCR beta chain. What it recognizes is unknown. Method: immunoSEQ multiplex PCR; TCRdb's copy keeps in-frame clones and lacks some. The table has 45,000 or so clones, 55% to 80% seen once. This sample is part of a study of radiotherapy plus CTLA-4 blockade in lung cancer. At the level of the study: Objective responses were observed in 15% to 20% of patients, and disease control was achieved by around 31%. Overall study findings and caveats: Blood TCR clones of tumor origin expanded after radiotherapy plus ipilimumab. Reported findings show early blood T cell clone dynamics, with interferon-beta, best predicted response.

Receiving focal radiation plus CTLA-4 blockade with ipilimumab were patients who had chemo-refractory metastatic non-small-cell lung cancer. V was pared by 5 bases and J by 2 bases, with 9 bases of the junction left unmatched. The germline gives CDR1 PRHDT, CDR2 FYEKMQ (reference sequence). This CDR3 is 16 amino acids long. This chain links TRBV13 with TRBJ1-2; 9 positions match TRBD1. Source: peripheral blood, taken from a patient treated with radiotherapy plus ipilimumab. This receptor was obtained from a human donor with non-small cell lung cancer who had a complete response to radiotherapy plus ipilimumab. CDR3 nucleotide sequence: TGTGCCAGCAGCCAAAGAACCGGACAGGGGAACTATGGCTACACCTTC. Its protein product is CASSQRTGQGNYGYTF.